The 9 T cell receptor beta chains in this list originate from one sample, sequenced in a study of CD8+CD57+ T cells in acquired aplastic anemia. Genomic DNA served as template for TCR beta VDJ and CDR3 profiling. TCRdb reprocessed the reads via MiXCR and lists one record per CDR3 protein. This table holds just over 400,000 distinct CDR3 sequences, under 80% found once. Sample: sorted CD4+, CD8+, or CD8+CD57+ T cells (not recorded which) from PBMCs. The source is a human donor in good health, serving as a control.

Note on this clonotype: No conserved phenylalanine or tryptophan is present at the end of the CDR3, so a read error is the likely explanation. This chain connects TRBV7-3 to TRBJ2-5, with D unresolved. The CDR3 contains 10 residues. Trimming pared 6 bases from V and 8 bases from J, leaving 7 bases between. Germline loops: CDR1 SGHTA, CDR2 FQGTGA. CDR3 coding DNA: TGTGCCAGCAGTTTGGACACCCAGTACGGG. Residues: CASSLDTQYG.

CDR3 nucleotides: TGTGCCAGCAGGTCACAGGACGAGCAGTACTTGTATTTT. Translated: CASRSQDEQYLYF. This chain links TRBV3-1 with TRBJ2-3; the D gene is possibly TRBD1 (5 bases). V lost 6 bases and J 14 bases, leaving 21 bases between the germline ends. Germline-derived CDR1 and CDR2 are LGHDT and YNNKEL (reference sequence). The CDR3 has 13 amino acids.

This clonotype was seen repeatedly, ten times or more. The chain employs TRBV9 and TRBJ1-6; TRBD1 matches 10 bases. There are 15 residues in the CDR3. The germline V gene encodes CDR1 SGDLS and CDR2 YYNGEE. J gave up 10 bases and V 3 bases, and 7 bases lay outside the gene matches. CDR3 nucleotides: TGTGCCAGCAGCGCCACCGGGACAGGGGTCTCACCCCTCCACTTT. It is translated as CASSATGTGVSPLHF.

At least ten counts were recorded for this clonotype. The chain combines TRBV27 with TRBJ2-3, with D maybe TRBD2 (6 bases). The CDR3 is 15 amino acids. The germline gives CDR1 MNHEY, CDR2 SMNVEV (reference sequence). V lost 3 bases, J lost 3 bases, and 13 bases lay in between. The CDR3 nucleotides are TGTGCCAGCAGTTTCCGGGCAGGGAGGACAGATACGCAGTATTTT. Amino acids: CASSFRAGRTDTQYF.

The chain combines TRBV10-3 with TRBJ1-2, with 8 nucleotides matching TRBD1. J was trimmed by 0 bases and V by 10 bases; bases with no gene match: 10. CDR1 and CDR2 from the germline V gene are ENHRY and SYGVKD. The CDR3 runs to 15 residues. DNA of the CDR3: TGTGCCACCTTAGACAGGGGATCAGCTAACTATGGCTACACCTTC. Translating gives CATLDRGSANYGYTF.

A note on this clonotype: The conserved final phenylalanine or tryptophan is absent from the CDR3, which likely points to a read error. The DNA is left out, because the CDR3 cannot be placed on it with certainty; the CDR3 is given as TCRdb lists it. The rearrangement links TRBV12-3 or TRBV12-4 to TRBJ2-5. The CDR3 numbers 12 amino acids, ends counted. The CDR3 sequence is CASRFQKEAKYL.

This sequence joins TRBV2 and TRBJ2-7, with TRBD2 identical over 7 bases. The CDR3 is 16 residues long. Germline V gene lookup returns CDR1 SNHLY and CDR2 FYNNEI. J was trimmed by 9 bases and V by 1 base; bases with no gene match: 15. Here the CDR3 reads CASSEERVDGRETQYF. DNA for the CDR3: TGTGCCAGCAGTGAAGAGCGCGTAGACGGGCGGGAGACGCAGTACTTC.

Only one count was recorded for this clonotype. The chain is built from TRBV7-2 and TRBJ1-5, with unresolved D. The V and J ends lost 6 bases and 3 bases respectively, with 18 bases between them. Germline loops: CDR1 SGHTA, CDR2 FQGNSA. The CDR3 is 16 amino acids. In DNA, the CDR3 is TGTGCCAGCAGGGTGGGAGGGAGAGGGTTCAATCAGCCCCAGCATTTT. The encoded protein is CASRVGGRGFNQPQHF.

This clonotype was found a few times. The rearrangement uses TRBV30 and TRBJ2-3; D is unresolved. Germline lookup yields CDR1 GTSNPN and CDR2 SVGIG (reference sequence). V lost 1 base, J lost 1 base, and 12 bases lay in between. This CDR3 comprises 15 residues. The DNA of the CDR3 is TGTGCCTGGAGTGAGCACAGACCAGGCACAGATACGCAGTATTTT. This gives the protein CAWSEHRPGTDTQYF.